This passage covers 10 T cell receptor beta chains from one sample sequenced in a study of CD8+ T cells in alopecia areata. RNA extraction and reverse transcription yielded cDNA as sequencing template. Clones were read by immunoSEQ multiplex PCR, and TCRdb kept only the in-frame ones, dropping some. The repertoire holds about 12,000 clones, with about 61% as singletons. Lesional scalp tissue (obtained by punch biopsy) and peripheral blood were collected from alopecia areata patients. The sample was skin. The receptors were gathered from a human donor with alopecia areata.

This clone was picked up one time. The chain links TRBV7-3 to TRBJ2-2; the D gene is possibly TRBD1 (6 bases). V dropped 4 bases and J dropped 1 base, with 13 bases sitting between them. CDR3 length: 16 residues. The germline V gene has CDR1 SGHTA and CDR2 FQGTGA. The CDR3: CASSSSPTGNTGELFF. The CDR3 DNA follows: TGTGCCAGCAGCTCTAGCCCGACAGGGAACACCGGGGAGCTGTTTTTT.

The chain has TRBV7-9 and TRBJ2-1; D call uncertain. The ends were cut back, 3 bases at V and 6 bases at J, with 12 bases in the middle. Germline V gene sequence: CDR1 SEHNR, CDR2 FQNEAQ (reference sequence). The CDR3 contains 14 residues. CDR3 loop: CASSLGLGPNEQFF. Written as DNA, the CDR3 is TGTGCCAGCAGCTTGGGCCTAGGGCCCAATGAGCAGTTCTTC.

The chain uses TRBV30 and TRBJ2-1; 10 bases map to TRBD2. Germline loops: CDR1 GTSNPN, CDR2 SVGIG (reference sequence). V lost 5 bases, J lost 7 bases, and 11 bases stayed unmatched. CDR3 length equals 15 residues. The CDR3 DNA reads TGTGCCTGGGTTGGGCTAGCGGGAGTATCAAATGAGCAGTTCTTC. It is translated as CAWVGLAGVSNEQFF.

Here the CDR3 DNA reads TGTGCCAGCAGTTCGGGGGCCCAGAGGGGCGAGACCCAGTACTTC. Translating it yields CASSSGAQRGETQYF. The genes are TRBV2 and TRBJ2-5, with D perhaps given as TRBD1 or TRBD2 (6 bases each). This CDR3 comprises 15 residues. In germline, CDR1 is SNHLY, CDR2 FYNNEI. The germline V and J ends were trimmed by 5 bases and 5 bases, with 18 bases remaining between them.

The genes are TRBV6-5 and TRBJ2-1; tentative D call: TRBD1 (5 bases). This CDR3 spans 13 amino acids. V shed 6 bases and J shed 8 bases, with 14 bases lying between them. Germline CDR1 is MNHEY and CDR2 is SVGAGI. CDR3 bases: TGTGCCAGCAGACTCCTAAGGGGATATGAGCAGTTCTTC. This gives the protein CASRLLRGYEQFF.

The chain employs TRBV6-5 and TRBJ2-2; no clear D gene. Trimming cost V 5 bases and J 5 bases, with 6 bases left between them. The CDR3 runs 12 residues. Germline values: CDR1 MNHEY, CDR2 SVGAGI. CDR3 region: CASSAFTGELFF. The CDR3 DNA follows: TGTGCCAGCAGTGCCTTTACCGGGGAGCTGTTTTTT.

The V gene is TRBV5-8, the J gene TRBJ2-5; 8 bases align to TRBD2. Trimming cost V 1 base and J 2 bases; bases outside gene matches: 7. Germline V gene lookup returns CDR1 SGHTS and CDR2 YDEGEE. The CDR3 runs to 16 residues. This CDR3 is CASSLYAGGPQETQYF. As DNA, the CDR3 is TGTGCCAGCAGCTTGTATGCGGGGGGACCTCAAGAGACCCAGTACTTC. Supplemented by reference TRBV5-8 and TRBJ2-5, the full variable domain reads EAGVTQSPTHLIKTRGQQATLRCSPISGHTSVYWYQQALGLGLQFLLWYDEGEERNRGNFPPRFSGRQFPNYSSELNVNALELEDSALYLCASSLYAGGPQETQYFGPGTRLLVL.

The CDR3 region has the DNA TGCAGCGTCGCCGCGACTCAAACTAATGAAAAACTGTTTTTT. The encoded protein is CSVAATQTNEKLFF. This sequence joins TRBV29-1 and TRBJ1-4; D uncertain. The CDR3 totals 14 residues. V lost 6 bases to trimming and J lost 1 base, with 12 bases between them. In germline, CDR1 is SQVTM, CDR2 ANQGSEA. The full variable domain, in which reference TRBV29-1 and TRBJ1-4 provide the parts outside the CDR3, is SAVISQKPSRDICQRGTSLTIQCQVDSQVTMMFWYRQQPGQSLTLIATANQGSEATYESGFVIDKFPISRPNLTFSTLTVSNMSPEDSSIYLCSVAATQTNEKLFFGSGTQLSVL.

Concerning this clone: In the same sample, other DNA sequences code for this CDR3. The genes are TRBV28 and TRBJ1-5, with D possibly matching TRBD1 (5 bases). V lost 6 bases, J lost 3 bases, and 9 bases lay in between. Germline V lookup: CDR1 MDHEN, CDR2 SYDVKM. The CDR3 totals 13 residues. In DNA form, the CDR3 reads TGTGCCAGCAGCTGGGGGGACAATCAGCCCCAGCATTTT. Protein sequence: CASSWGDNQPQHF.

This chain connects TRBV5-1 to TRBJ2-2; 7 positions match TRBD2. Trimming removed 0 bases from V and 8 bases from J; junction bases left unmatched: 13. This CDR3 comprises 17 residues. Germline CDR1 and CDR2: SGHRS and YFSETQ. DNA for the CDR3: TGCGCCAGCAGCTTGGAGGATGCGGGAGTGGTGGATGGGGAGCTGTTTTTT. This sequence encodes CASSLEDAGVVDGELFF. Full variable domain (remainder filled in from reference TRBV5-1 and TRBJ2-2): KAGVTQTPRYLIKTRGQQVTLSCSPISGHRSVSWYQQTPGQGLQFLFEYFSETQRNKGNFPGRFSGRQFSNSRSEMNVSTLELGDSALYLCASSLEDAGVVDGELFFGEGSRLTVL.